This TCR beta chain is drawn from a study of T cell responses to AZD1222 COVID-19 vaccine. Findings and limits, study-wide: Across the whole spike, CD4 TCRs peaked at regions 160-218 and 743-854. Among those given AZD1222, only six were seropositive at baseline.

Sequencing used immunoSEQ multiplex PCR; TCRdb keeps in-frame clones, though not all of them. This table has 75,000 to 90,000 clones, approximately 82% appearing once. From germline, CDR1 is MDHEN and CDR2 SYDVKM. Trimming pared 4 bases from V and 4 bases from J, leaving 14 bases between. The CDR3 contains 15 residues. Comments on this clone: The antigen remains undetermined.

The starting material was peripheral blood, obtained on day 0 of AZD1222 vaccination. The chain links TRBV28 to TRBJ2-1, with D perhaps TRBD1 or TRBD2 (5 bases each). This TCR was sampled from an adult in good health. The CDR3 DNA reads TGTGCCAGCAGTTCCGGTAGCGACAGTTACAATGAGCAGTTCTTC. Its protein is CASSSGSDSYNEQFF. The whole variable domain, filled in from reference TRBV28 and TRBJ2-1, reads DVKVTQSSRYLVKRTGEKVFLECVQDMDHENMFWYRQDPGLGLRLIYFSYDVKMKEKGDIPEGYSVSREKKERFSLILESASTNQTSMYLCASSSGSDSYNEQFFGPGTRLTVL.